This T cell receptor beta chain was sequenced during a study of control samples from healthy donors and cancer patients. This clone has more than one count but fewer than ten. The method was immunoSEQ multiplex PCR; TCRdb's version includes in-frame clones alone and lacks a portion of them. The sample carries tens of thousands of clones, 84% recorded once. Germline lookup yields CDR1 PRHDT and CDR2 FYEKMQ (reference sequence). Trimming removed 5 bases from V and 4 bases from J; junction bases left unmatched: 12. The CDR3 spans 17 residues. The gene calls are TRBV13 and TRBJ1-2; 11 nucleotides align to TRBD1. The TCR originated in a man in his fifties in good health. The specimen was blood. The CDR3 nucleotides read TGTGCCAGCAGCCCCAGGACAGGGGGCTCTGTGAGCTATGGCTACACCTTC. Translating it yields CASSPRTGGSVSYGYTF.